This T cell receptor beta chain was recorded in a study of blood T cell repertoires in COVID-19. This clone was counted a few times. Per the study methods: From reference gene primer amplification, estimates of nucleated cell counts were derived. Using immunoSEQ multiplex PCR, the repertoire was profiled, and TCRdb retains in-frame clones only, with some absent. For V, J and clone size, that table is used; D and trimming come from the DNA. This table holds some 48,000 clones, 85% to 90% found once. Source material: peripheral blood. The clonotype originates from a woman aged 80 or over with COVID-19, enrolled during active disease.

CDR3 nucleotide sequence: TGTGCCAGCAGCCAAGCGGCGGGAGGACTCACCGGGGAGCTGTTTTTT. Protein product: CASSQAAGGLTGELFF. V usage is TRBV4-2 and J usage is TRBJ2-2, with 8 bases identical to TRBD2. The CDR3 loop spans 16 amino acids. With 1 base clipped from V and 4 bases from J, the junction kept 5 bases outside the gene matches. Germline V gene data show CDR1 as LGHNA and CDR2 as YNFKEQ.